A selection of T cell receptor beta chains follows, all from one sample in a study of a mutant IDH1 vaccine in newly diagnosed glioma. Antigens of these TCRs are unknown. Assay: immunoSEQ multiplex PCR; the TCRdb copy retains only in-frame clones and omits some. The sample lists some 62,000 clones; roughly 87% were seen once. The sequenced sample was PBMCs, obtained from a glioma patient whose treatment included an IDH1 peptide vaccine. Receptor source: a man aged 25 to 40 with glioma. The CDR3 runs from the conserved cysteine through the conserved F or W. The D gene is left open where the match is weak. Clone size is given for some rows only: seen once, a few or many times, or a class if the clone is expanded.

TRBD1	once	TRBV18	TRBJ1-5	TGTGCCAGCTCATCAATTCAGGGGGCAGGTCAGCCCCAGCATTTT	CASSSIQGAGQPQHF
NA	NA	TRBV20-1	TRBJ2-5	TGCAGTGCTAGGGCGGAGACCCAGTACTTC	CSARAETQYF
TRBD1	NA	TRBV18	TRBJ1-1	TGTGCCAGCTCACCCTTCCACCCCGGGACAGGGAACACTGAAGCTTTCTTT	CASSPFHPGTGNTEAFF
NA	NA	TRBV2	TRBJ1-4	TGTGCCAGCAATGACCAGGCTGCAACTAATGAAAAACTGTTTTTT	CASNDQAATNEKLFF
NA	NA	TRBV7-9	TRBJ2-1	TGTGCCAGCAGCTTCCCCTCCTACAATGAGCAGTTCTTC	CASSFPSYNEQFF
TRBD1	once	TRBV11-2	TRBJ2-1	TGTGCCAGCAGCTGGGGGACAGGACCCAATGAGCAGTTCTTC	CASSWGTGPNEQFF
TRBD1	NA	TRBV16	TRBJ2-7	TGTGCCAGCAGCCTATCAGGACAGGGGAACGGCGAGCAGTACTTC	CASSLSGQGNGEQYF
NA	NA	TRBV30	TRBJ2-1	TGTGCCTGGGGAGCCTACAATGAGCAGTTCTTC	CAWGAYNEQFF
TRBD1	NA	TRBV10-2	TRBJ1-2	TGCGCCAGCACCGGGGACAGGTCCTTTGAGGGCTACACCTTC	CASTGDRSFEGYTF
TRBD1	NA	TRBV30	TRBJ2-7	TGTGCCTGGGCAGACAGGGGGAATACCTACGAGCAGTACTTC	CAWADRGNTYEQYF
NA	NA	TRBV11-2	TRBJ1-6	TGTGCCAGCAGCTTAGGAGCAGGCTTTGGGTCCTATAATTCACCCCTCCACTTT	CASSLGAGFGSYNSPLHF
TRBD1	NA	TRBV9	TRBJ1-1	TGTGCCAGCAGCGTAGTCGGGGACAGGGCCACTGAAGCTTTCTTT	CASSVVGDRATEAFF
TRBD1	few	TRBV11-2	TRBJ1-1	TGTGCCAGCAGCCCGGACAGGGTGAACACTGAAGCTTTCTTT	CASSPDRVNTEAFF
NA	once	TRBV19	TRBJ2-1	TGTGCCAGTAGGGAACAAGGGGCAGCAGGTAATGAGCAGTTCTTC	CASREQGAAGNEQFF
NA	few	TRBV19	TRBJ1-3	TGTGCCAGTAGTATGCGATCTACAGGAGCTGGAAACACCATATATTTT	CASSMRSTGAGNTIYF
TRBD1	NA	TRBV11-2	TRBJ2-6	TGTGCCAGCAGCCCGCTAGGGGGCGCTGGGGCCAACGTCCTGACTTTC	CASSPLGGAGANVLTF
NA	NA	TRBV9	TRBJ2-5	TGTGCCAGCAGCGTAACAGGGATAGAGACCCAGTACTTC	CASSVTGIETQYF
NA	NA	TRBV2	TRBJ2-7	TGTGCCGTACTTACCGCCTACGAGCAGTACTTC	CAVLTAYEQYF
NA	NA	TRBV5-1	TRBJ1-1	TGCGCCAGCAGCTCGAATAGCGGGGGGCGCGAGGCTTTCTTT	CASSSNSGGREAFF
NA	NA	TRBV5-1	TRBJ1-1	TGCGCCAGCAGCTCCGCAACGAACACTGAAGCTTTCTTT	CASSSATNTEAFF
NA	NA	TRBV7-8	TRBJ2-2	TGTGCCAGCAGCCCGCTAGGGACGAACACCGGGGAGCTGTTTTTT	CASSPLGTNTGELFF
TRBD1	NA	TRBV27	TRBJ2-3	TGTGCCAGCAGTTACCAGGACAGGGCAGATACGCAGTATTTT	CASSYQDRADTQYF
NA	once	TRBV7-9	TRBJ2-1	TGTGCCAGCAGCTACGGGAGCTCCTACAATGAGCAGTTCTTC	CASSYGSSYNEQFF
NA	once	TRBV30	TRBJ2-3	TGTGCCTGGAGTGTGGTAGATACGCAGTATTTT	CAWSVVDTQYF
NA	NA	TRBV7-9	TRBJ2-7	TGTGCCAGCAGCTCCCCTAGGGACTCCTACGAGCAGTACTTC	CASSSPRDSYEQYF
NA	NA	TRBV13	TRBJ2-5	TGTGCCAGCAGCTTAGGCCGATTAGCAGAGACCCAGTACTTC	CASSLGRLAETQYF
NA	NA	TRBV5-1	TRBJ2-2	TGCGCCAGCAGCTTGGACTTACACGGGGAGCTGTTTTTT	CASSLDLHGELFF
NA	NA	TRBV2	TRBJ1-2	TGTGCCAGCTCTTCTTTCGTGGCTAACTATGGCTACACCTTC	CASSSFVANYGYTF
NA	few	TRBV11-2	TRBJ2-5	TGTGCCAGCAGCTTAGAGTTAGGGTCAGTCCAAGAGACCCAGTACTTC	CASSLELGSVQETQYF
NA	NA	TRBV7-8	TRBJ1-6	TGTGCCAGCAGCCCACAGGGCATGGGGTCACCCCTCCACTTT	CASSPQGMGSPLHF
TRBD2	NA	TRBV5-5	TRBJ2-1	TGTGCCAGCAGCTTTTACAGCGGGGGAAATGAGCAGTTCTTC	CASSFYSGGNEQFF
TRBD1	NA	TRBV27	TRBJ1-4	TGTGCCAGCGGATTAGCGGGACAGGGACTGGGTGGGACTGAAAAACTGTTTTTT	CASGLAGQGLGGTEKLFF
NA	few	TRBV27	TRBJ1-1	TGTGCCAGCAGTTTAGTCGGAGGCTATCCCACTGAAGCTTTCTTT	CASSLVGGYPTEAFF